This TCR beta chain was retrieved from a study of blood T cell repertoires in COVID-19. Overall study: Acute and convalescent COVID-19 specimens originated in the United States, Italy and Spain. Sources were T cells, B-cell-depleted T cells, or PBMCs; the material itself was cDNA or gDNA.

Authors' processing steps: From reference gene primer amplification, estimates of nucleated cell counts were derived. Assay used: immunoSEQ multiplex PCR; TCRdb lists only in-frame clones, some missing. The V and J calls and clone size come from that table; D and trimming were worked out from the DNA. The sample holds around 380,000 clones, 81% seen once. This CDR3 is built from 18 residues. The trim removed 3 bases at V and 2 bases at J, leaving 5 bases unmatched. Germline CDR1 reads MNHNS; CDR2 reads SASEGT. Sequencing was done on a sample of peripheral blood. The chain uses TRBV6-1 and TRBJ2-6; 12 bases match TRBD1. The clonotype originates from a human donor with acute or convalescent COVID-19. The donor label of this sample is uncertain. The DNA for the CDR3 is TGTGCCAGCAGTGAGGGGACAGGGGGCACGACTGGGGCCAACGTCCTGACTTTC. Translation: CASSEGTGGTTGANVLTF.